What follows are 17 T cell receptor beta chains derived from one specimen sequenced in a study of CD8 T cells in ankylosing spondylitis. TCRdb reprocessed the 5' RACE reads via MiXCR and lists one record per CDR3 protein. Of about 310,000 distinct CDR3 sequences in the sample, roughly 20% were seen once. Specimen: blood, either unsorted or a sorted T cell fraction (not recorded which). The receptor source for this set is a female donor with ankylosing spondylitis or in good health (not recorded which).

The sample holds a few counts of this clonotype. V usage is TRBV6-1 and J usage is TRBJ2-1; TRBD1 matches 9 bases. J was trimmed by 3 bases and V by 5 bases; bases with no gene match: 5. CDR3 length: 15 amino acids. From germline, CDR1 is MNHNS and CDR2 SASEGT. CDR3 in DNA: TGTGCCAGCAGTAAACAGGGACAGGGCTACAATGAGCAGTTCTTC. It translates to CASSKQGQGYNEQFF.

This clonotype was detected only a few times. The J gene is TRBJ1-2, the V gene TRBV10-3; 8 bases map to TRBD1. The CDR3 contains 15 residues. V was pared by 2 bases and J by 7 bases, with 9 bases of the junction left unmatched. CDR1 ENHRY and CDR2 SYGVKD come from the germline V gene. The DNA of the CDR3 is TGTGCCATCAGTGAGGGACAGGGCGATTACGGTGGCTACACCTTC. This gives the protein CAISEGQGDYGGYTF.

For the CDR3, the DNA is TGTGCCAGCAGCCTAGGGTTGGGTCCGTGGGGCGAGCAGTACTTC. Translating it yields CASSLGLGPWGEQYF. This chain connects TRBV7-2 to TRBJ2-7; no clear D gene. This CDR3 contains 15 residues. CDR1 is SGHTA and CDR2 is FQGNSA in the germline V gene. The V end lost 5 bases, the J end lost 6 bases, and 20 bases lay between the germline ends.

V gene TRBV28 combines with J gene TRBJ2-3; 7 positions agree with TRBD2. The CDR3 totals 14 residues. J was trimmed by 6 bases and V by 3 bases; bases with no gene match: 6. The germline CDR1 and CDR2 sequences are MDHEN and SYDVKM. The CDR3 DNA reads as TGTGCCAGCAGTTTTTGGGGAGGGCGTGATACGCAGTATTTT. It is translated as CASSFWGGRDTQYF.

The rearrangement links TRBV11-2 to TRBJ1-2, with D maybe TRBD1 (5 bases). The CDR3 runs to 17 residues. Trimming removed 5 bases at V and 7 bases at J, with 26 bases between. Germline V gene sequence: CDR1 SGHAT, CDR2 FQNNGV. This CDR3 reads CASSNIRLQGAKGGYTF. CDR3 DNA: TGTGCCAGCAGCAATATTCGATTGCAGGGCGCCAAGGGTGGCTACACCTTC. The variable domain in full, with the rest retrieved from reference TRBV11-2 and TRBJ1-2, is EAGVAQSPRYKIIEKRQSVAFWCNPISGHATLYWYQQILGQGPKLLIQFQNNGVVDDSQLPKDRFSAERLKGVDSTLKIQPAKLEDSAVYLCASSNIRLQGAKGGYTFGSGTRLTVV.

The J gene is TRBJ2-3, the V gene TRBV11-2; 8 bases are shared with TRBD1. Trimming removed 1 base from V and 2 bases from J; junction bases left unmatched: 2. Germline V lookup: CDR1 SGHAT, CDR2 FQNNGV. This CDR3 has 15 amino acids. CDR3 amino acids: CASSLVGQDTDTQYF. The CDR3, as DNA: TGTGCCAGCAGCTTAGTGGGACAGGACACAGATACGCAGTATTTT.

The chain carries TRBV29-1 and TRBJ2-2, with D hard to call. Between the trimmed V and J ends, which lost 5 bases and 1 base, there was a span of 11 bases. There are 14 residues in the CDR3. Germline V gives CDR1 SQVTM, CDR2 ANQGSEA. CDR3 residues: CSVHQKGNTGELFF. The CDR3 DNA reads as TGCAGCGTTCACCAGAAGGGGAACACCGGGGAGCTGTTTTTT.

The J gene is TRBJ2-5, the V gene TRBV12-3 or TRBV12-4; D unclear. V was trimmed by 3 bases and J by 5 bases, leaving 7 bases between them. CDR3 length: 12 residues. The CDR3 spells CASSLRIETQYF. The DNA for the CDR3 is TGTGCCAGCAGTTTGAGGATCGAGACCCAGTACTTC.

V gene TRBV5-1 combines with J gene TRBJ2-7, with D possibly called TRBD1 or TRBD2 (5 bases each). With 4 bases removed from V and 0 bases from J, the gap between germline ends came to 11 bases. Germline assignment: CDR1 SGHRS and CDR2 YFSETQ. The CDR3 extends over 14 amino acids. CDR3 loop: CASSTRDGSYEQYF. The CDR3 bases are TGCGCCAGCAGCACCCGGGACGGCTCCTACGAGCAGTACTTC.

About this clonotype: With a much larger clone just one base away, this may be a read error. The CDR3 sequence is CSISSGTDTQYF. The CDR3 nucleotides read TGCAGCATCTCCTCGGGGACAGATACGCAGTATTTT. This rearrangement joins TRBV29-1 to TRBJ2-3, with a possible D match to TRBD2 (5 bases). V lost 8 bases and J lost 3, with 12 bases in between. This CDR3 is 12 amino acids long. The V gene's germline CDR1 is SQVTM and CDR2 ANQGSEA.

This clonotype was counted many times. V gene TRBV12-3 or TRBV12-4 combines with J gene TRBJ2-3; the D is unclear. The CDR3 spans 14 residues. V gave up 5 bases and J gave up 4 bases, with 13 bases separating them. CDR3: CASSPGPSSDTQYF. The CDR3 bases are TGTGCCAGCAGTCCTGGACCCTCCTCAGATACGCAGTATTTT.

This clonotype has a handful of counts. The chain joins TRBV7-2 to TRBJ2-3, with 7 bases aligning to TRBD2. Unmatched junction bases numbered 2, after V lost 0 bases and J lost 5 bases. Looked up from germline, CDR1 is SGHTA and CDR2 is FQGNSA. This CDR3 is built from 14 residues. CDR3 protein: CASSLAAGVDTQYF. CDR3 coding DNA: TGTGCCAGCAGCTTAGCGGCGGGGGTAGATACGCAGTATTTT.

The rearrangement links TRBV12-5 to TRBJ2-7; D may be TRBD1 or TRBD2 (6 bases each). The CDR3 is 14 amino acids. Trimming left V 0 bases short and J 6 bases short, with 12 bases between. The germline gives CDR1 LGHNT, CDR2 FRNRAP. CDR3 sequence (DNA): TGTGCTAGTGGTTTGGTACGAGGGGGGAGCGAGCAGTACTTC. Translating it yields CASGLVRGGSEQYF.

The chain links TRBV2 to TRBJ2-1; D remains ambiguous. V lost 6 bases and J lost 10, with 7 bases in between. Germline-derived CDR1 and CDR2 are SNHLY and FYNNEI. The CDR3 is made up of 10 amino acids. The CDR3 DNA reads TGTGCCAGCAGAGTTGGGGAGCAGTTCTTC. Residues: CASRVGEQFF.

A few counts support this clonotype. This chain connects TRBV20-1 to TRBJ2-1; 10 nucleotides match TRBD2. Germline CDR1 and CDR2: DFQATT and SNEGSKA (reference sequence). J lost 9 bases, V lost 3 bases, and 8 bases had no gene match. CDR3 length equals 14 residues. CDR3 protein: CSARVPSGSREQFF. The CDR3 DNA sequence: TGCAGTGCTAGGGTACCTAGCGGGAGTCGTGAGCAGTTCTTC.

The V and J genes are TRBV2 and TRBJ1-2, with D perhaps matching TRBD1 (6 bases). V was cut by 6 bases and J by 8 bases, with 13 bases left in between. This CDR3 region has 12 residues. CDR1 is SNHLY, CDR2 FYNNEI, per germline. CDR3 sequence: CASRGDTLGYTF. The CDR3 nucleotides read TGTGCCAGCAGGGGGGACACCCTGGGCTACACCTTC.

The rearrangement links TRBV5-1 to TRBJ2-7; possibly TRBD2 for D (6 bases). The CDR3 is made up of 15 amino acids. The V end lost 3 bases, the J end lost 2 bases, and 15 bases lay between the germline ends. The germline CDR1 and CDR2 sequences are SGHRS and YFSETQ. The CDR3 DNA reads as TGCGCCAGCAGCTGGTCCCTGGCTAGCGCCTACGAGCAGTACTTC. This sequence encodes CASSWSLASAYEQYF.